This T cell receptor (beta chain) was captured in a study of blood T cell repertoires in COVID-19. In the study overall: The United States, Italy and Spain were the sources of the acute and convalescent COVID-19 samples. The analysed material was cDNA or gDNA that came from T cells, B-cell-depleted T cells, or PBMCs.

As handled by the study authors: Quantification of nucleated cells was approximated via reference gene primer amplification. Only in-frame clones appear in the TCRdb table, and some are missing; sequencing was by immunoSEQ multiplex PCR. The D gene and trimming were derived from the DNA, and the V and J assignments and clone size from that table. The sample holds 190,000 or so clones, 80% to 90% seen once. Those who participated ranged in age from 18 to 89 years and resided in about two dozen US areas. CDR3 length equals 14 residues. Germline CDR1 is MNHEY and CDR2 is SMNVEV (reference sequence). Trimming at V came to 4 bases and at J to 8 bases, leaving 10 bases not matched to a gene.

The source of this sequence is a woman younger than 30 who had recovered from COVID-19. The gene calls are TRBV27 and TRBJ2-7; 8 nucleotides match TRBD2. The source material was PBMCs or T cells enriched from blood (not recorded which). CDR3 residues: CASSSERGSLKQYF. The CDR3 DNA reads TGTGCCAGCAGTTCTGAGCGGGGGTCTCTCAAGCAGTACTTC.